These 10 T cell receptor beta chains were sequenced from one sample in a study of CD8+ T cells in alopecia areata. The treatment denotes: oral pan-JAK inhibitor, 5-10 mg twice daily. RNA, once extracted, was reverse transcribed into cDNA for use as the sequencing template. Assay: immunoSEQ multiplex PCR; the TCRdb copy retains only in-frame clones and omits some. The sample has roughly 220,000 clones, roughly two fifths seen once. The sequencing used CD4+ T cells sorted from blood, collected at approximately week 30, from a patient treated with tofacitinib. Receptors originate from a human donor with alopecia areata.

The CDR3 here is CASSLEGEQFF. CDR3 DNA sequence: TGCGCCAGCAGCTTGGAAGGGGAGCAGTTCTTC. The V and J genes are TRBV5-1 and TRBJ2-1; D gene unclear. CDR1 is SGHRS, CDR2 YFSETQ, per germline. Between the trimmed V and J ends, which lost 0 bases and 10 bases, there was a span of 5 bases. The CDR3 extends over 11 amino acids.

The V and J genes are TRBV5-1 and TRBJ2-1; TRBD1 agrees at 9 bases. V lost 4 bases, J lost 0 bases, and 5 bases stayed unmatched. CDR3 length: 16 amino acids. The germline CDR1 and CDR2 sequences are SGHRS and YFSETQ. The CDR3 bases are TGCGCCAGCAGCCAACTGACAGGGGGCTCCTACAATGAGCAGTTCTTC. Translation gives CASSQLTGGSYNEQFF.

The chain employs TRBV7-9 and TRBJ2-7, with no clear D. CDR1 and CDR2 from the germline V gene are SEHNR and FQNEAQ (reference sequence). The CDR3 has 14 amino acids. V dropped 0 bases and J dropped 0 bases, with 6 bases sitting between them. CDR3 amino acids: CASSLAQTSYEQYF. Written as DNA, the CDR3 is TGTGCCAGCAGCTTAGCGCAGACCTCCTACGAGCAGTACTTC.

The rearrangement links TRBV4-1 to TRBJ2-5; D assignment may be TRBD1 or TRBD2 (5 bases each). Trimming removed 4 bases from V and 2 bases from J, with 11 bases in between. This CDR3 spans 14 amino acids. The germline CDR1 and CDR2 sequences are MGHRA and YSYEKL. CDR3: CASSLRDVQETQYF. The CDR3, as DNA: TGCGCCAGCAGCCTCCGGGACGTACAAGAGACCCAGTACTTC.

CDR3 coding DNA: TGTGCCAGCAGCCAAGGTACAGGGCATGGCGGCTACACCTTC. This sequence encodes CASSQGTGHGGYTF. The rearrangement uses TRBV14 and TRBJ1-2; a possible D gene is TRBD1 (6 bases). Trimming shortened V by 1 base and J by 8 bases, and 14 bases separated the two germline ends. The CDR3 length is 14 residues. CDR1 SGHDN and CDR2 FVKESK come from the germline V gene.

This clone was recorded a few times. The CDR3 DNA sequence: TGTGCCAGCAGCTCAGGTTGGGGGGCCTCGGGGGCCAACGTCCTGACTTTC. The encoded protein is CASSSGWGASGANVLTF. This rearrangement joins TRBV7-2 to TRBJ2-6; D possibly matches TRBD1 or TRBD2 (6 bases each). CDR1 is SGHTA, CDR2 FQGNSA, per germline. Trimming removed 4 bases at V and 4 bases at J, with 17 bases between. The CDR3 has 17 amino acids.

V is TRBV4-1 and J is TRBJ2-3, with TRBD1 as a possible D gene (5 bases). Trimming removed 4 bases at V and 4 bases at J, with 9 bases between. The germline V gene has CDR1 MGHRA and CDR2 YSYEKL. The CDR3 has 13 residues. The chain's CDR3 is CASSPQGADTQYF. The CDR3 DNA reads TGCGCCAGCAGCCCCCAAGGGGCAGATACGCAGTATTTT.

The rearrangement links TRBV6-5 to TRBJ2-2; D may correspond to TRBD1 or TRBD2 (6 bases each). This CDR3 comprises 13 residues. Germline V CDR1 and CDR2: MNHEY, SVGAGI. V gave up 8 bases and J gave up 2 bases, with 9 bases separating them. CDR3 in DNA: TGTGCCAGCCGGGGGACAAACACCGGGGAGCTGTTTTTT. It translates to CASRGTNTGELFF.

The rearrangement joins TRBV7-2 to TRBJ2-7, with D perhaps matching TRBD2 (6 bases). In germline, CDR1 is SGHTA, CDR2 FQGNSA. The CDR3 is 15 residues long. The germline V and J ends were trimmed by 1 base and 2 bases, with 12 bases remaining between them. The CDR3 nucleotides are TGTGCCAGCAGCTTAGTTCGGAGGGGAGCCTACGAGCAGTACTTC. Residues: CASSLVRRGAYEQYF.

This clone was counted a few times. The CDR3 is CAISDGLAGVRGDTQYF. Here the CDR3 DNA reads TGTGCCATCAGTGACGGACTAGCGGGAGTACGGGGAGATACGCAGTATTTT. The V call is TRBV10-3, the J call TRBJ2-3; 13 nucleotides align to TRBD2. The germline gives CDR1 ENHRY, CDR2 SYGVKD. The J segment lost 5 bases and the V segment lost 3 bases, leaving 8 bases of the junction unmatched. The CDR3 is 17 amino acids.